This T cell receptor (beta chain) derives from a study of T cells in localized non-small cell lung cancer. Concerning this clone: Its target is unknown.

The CDR3 spans 15 residues. Germline assignment: CDR1 SGDLS and CDR2 YYNGEE. V was trimmed by 0 bases and J by 4 bases, leaving 10 bases between them. The study, taken as a whole, reports: Analysis by sequencing included only one tumor region, so heterogeneity remains possible. Uninvolved adjacent lung showed higher T cell clonality than tumor.

Produced via immunoSEQ multiplex PCR; TCRdb's table is partial and in-frame only. The sample has some 21,000 clones, 85% to 95% seen once. This receptor was taken from a male donor aged 60 or over with stage I squamous cell lung carcinoma. The J gene is TRBJ2-2, the V gene TRBV9; TRBD2 is a possible D gene (6 bases). Sequences were derived from peripheral blood, sampled before any cancer treatment. CDR3 protein: CASSVAQGGTGELFF. CDR3 sequence (DNA): TGTGCCAGCAGCGTAGCGCAGGGAGGCACCGGGGAGCTGTTTTTT. The entire variable domain, with the rest obtained from reference TRBV9 and TRBJ2-2, is as follows: DSGVTQTPKHLITATGQRVTLRCSPRSGDLSVYWYQQSLDQGLQFLIQYYNGEERAKGNILERFSAQQFPDLHSELNLSSLELGDSALYFCASSVAQGGTGELFFGEGSRLTVL.